This paragraph covers one T cell receptor (beta chain) sequence. Its antigen is not identified. This CDR3 is built from 15 residues. Germline-derived CDR1 and CDR2 are MNHNS and SASEGT. V dropped 1 base and J dropped 2 bases, with 11 bases sitting between them. CD45RO negativity and positive selection for CCR7 defined naive CD8 cells, a population that excluded terminally differentiated effector memory CD45RA+ cells. Deep-level assay runs were performed. In the authors' workflow: Sequence data from immunoSEQ were junction-only and lacked quality scores; consequently, filtering differed. Clones were read by immunoSEQ multiplex PCR, and TCRdb kept only the in-frame ones, dropping some. That table is the source of V, J and clone size, and D and trimming were worked out from the DNA. The profile shows hundreds of thousands of clones, around 95% of them singletons. The data derive from a study of shared clonotypes between healthy human individuals. Regarding the study as a whole: Lower generation probabilities were found for non-shared clonotypes than for those shared by all four donors. Investigators collected only blood, and repertoires in tissues likely differ.

This sequence was found in a woman aged 30 to 39 in good health. Material for sequencing was naive CD8+ T cells sorted from blood. V and J are TRBV6-1 and TRBJ2-5, with D possibly TRBD1 on 6 matching bases. The CDR3 loop reads CASSEGTVLQETQYF. CDR3 bases: TGTGCCAGCAGTGAAGGGACAGTTTTACAAGAGACCCAGTACTTC.